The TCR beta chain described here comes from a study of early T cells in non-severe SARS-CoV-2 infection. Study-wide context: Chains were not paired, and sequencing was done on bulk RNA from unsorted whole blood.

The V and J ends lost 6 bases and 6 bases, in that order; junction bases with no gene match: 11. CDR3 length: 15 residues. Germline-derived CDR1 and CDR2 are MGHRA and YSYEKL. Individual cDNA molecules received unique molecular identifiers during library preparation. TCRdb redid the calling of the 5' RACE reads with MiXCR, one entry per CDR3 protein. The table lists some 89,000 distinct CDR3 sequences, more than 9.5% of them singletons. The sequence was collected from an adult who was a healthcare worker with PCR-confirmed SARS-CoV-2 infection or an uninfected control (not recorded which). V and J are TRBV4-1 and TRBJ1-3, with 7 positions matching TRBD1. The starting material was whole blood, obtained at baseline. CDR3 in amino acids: CASRYGDRPENTIYF. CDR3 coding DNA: TGCGCCAGCAGGTACGGGGACAGACCTGAAAACACCATATATTTT.